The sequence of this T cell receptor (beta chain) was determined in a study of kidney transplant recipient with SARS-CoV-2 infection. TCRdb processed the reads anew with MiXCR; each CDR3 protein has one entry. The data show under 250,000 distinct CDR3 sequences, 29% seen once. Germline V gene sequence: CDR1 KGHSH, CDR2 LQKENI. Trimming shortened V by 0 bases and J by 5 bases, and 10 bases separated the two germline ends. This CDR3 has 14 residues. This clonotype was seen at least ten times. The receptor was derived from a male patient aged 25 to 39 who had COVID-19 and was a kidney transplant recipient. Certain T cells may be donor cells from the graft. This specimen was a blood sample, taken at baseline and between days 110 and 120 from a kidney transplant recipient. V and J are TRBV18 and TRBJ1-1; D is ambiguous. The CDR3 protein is CASSPPKGWTEAFF. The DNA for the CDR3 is TGTGCCAGCTCACCACCAAAGGGATGGACTGAAGCTTTCTTT. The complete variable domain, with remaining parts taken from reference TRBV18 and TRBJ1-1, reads NAGVMQNPRHLVRRRGQEARLRCSPMKGHSHVYWYRQLPEEGLKFMVYLQKENIIDESGMPKERFSAEFPKEGPSILRIQQVVRGDSAAYFCASSPPKGWTEAFFGQGTRLTVV.